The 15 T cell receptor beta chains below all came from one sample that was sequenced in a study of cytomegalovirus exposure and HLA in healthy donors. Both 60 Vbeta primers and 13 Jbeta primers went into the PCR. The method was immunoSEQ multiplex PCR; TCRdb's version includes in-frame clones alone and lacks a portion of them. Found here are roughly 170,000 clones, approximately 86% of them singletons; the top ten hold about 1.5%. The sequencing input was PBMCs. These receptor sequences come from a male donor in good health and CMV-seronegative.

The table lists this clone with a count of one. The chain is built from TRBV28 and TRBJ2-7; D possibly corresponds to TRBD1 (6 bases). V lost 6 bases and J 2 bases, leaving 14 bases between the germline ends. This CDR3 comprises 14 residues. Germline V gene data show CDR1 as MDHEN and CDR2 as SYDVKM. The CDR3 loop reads CASRGGPWTYEQYF. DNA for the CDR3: TGTGCCAGCAGAGGGGGACCCTGGACCTACGAGCAGTACTTC.

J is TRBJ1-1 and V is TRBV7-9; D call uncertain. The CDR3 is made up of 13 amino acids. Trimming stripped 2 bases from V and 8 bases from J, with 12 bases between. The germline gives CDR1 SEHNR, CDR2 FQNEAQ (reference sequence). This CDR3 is CASSLLPTDEAFF. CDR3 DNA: TGTGCCAGCAGCTTATTACCGACTGACGAAGCTTTCTTT.

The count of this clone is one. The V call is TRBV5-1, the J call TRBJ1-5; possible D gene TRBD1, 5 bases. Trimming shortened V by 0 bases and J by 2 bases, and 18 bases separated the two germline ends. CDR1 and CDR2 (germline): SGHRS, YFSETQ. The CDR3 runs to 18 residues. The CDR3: CASSLEPRGGHGNQPQHF. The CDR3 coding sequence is TGCGCCAGCAGCTTGGAGCCCCGGGGAGGACACGGCAATCAGCCCCAGCATTTT.

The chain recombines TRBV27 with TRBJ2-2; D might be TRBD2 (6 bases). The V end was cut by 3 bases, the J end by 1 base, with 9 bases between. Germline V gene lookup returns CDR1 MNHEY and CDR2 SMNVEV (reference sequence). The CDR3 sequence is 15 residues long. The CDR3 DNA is TGTGCCAGCAGTTTCTGGGGGGAGAACACCGGGGAGCTGTTTTTT. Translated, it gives CASSFWGENTGELFF.

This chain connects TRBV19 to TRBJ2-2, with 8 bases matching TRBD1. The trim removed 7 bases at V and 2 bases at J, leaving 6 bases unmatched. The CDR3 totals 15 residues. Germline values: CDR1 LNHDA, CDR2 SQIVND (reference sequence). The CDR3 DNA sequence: TGTGCCAGTACCATTGGGACAGGTAACACCGGGGAGCTGTTTTTT. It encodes CASTIGTGNTGELFF.

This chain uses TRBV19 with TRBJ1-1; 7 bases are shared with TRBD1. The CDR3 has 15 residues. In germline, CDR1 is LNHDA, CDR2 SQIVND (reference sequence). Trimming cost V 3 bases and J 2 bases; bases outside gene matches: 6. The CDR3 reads CASSIPNRGNTEAFF. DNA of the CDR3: TGTGCCAGTAGTATCCCAAACAGGGGTAACACTGAAGCTTTCTTT.

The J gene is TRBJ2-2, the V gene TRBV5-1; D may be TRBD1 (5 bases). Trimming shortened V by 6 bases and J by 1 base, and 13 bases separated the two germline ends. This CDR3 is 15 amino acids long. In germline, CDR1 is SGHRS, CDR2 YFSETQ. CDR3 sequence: CASTSTDKNTGELFF. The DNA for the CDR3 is TGCGCCAGCACCTCCACGGACAAGAACACCGGGGAGCTGTTTTTT.

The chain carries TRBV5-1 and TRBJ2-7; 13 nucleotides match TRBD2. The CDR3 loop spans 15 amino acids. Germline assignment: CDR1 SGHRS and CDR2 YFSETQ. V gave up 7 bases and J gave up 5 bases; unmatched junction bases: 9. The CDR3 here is CASARTSGGIDEQYF. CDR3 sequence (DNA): TGCGCCAGCGCCCGGACTAGCGGGGGTATTGACGAGCAGTACTTC.

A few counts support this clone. The CDR3 coding sequence is TGTGCCAGCAGCTCCATCCCCCCTGATGGGCAGAGCAATCAGCCCCAGCATTTT. Translated: CASSSIPPDGQSNQPQHF. The rearrangement joins TRBV5-8 to TRBJ1-5; D not resolved. CDR1 SGHTS and CDR2 YDEGEE come from the germline V gene. V was trimmed by 3 bases and J by 1 base, leaving 20 bases between them. CDR3 size: 18 residues.

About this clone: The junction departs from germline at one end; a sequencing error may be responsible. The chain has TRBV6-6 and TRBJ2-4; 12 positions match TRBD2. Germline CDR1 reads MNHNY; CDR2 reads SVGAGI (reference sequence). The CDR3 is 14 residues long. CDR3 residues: CASTPGLAGFQGNF. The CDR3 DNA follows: TGTGCCAGCACCCCGGGACTAGCGGGTTTCCAGGGGAACTTC.

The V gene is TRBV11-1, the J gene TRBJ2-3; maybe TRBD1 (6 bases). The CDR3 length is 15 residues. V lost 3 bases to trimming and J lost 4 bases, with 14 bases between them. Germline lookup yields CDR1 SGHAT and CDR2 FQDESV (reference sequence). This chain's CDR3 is CASSLALAGADTQYF. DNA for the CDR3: TGTGCCAGCAGCTTGGCGCTAGCAGGGGCAGATACGCAGTATTTT.

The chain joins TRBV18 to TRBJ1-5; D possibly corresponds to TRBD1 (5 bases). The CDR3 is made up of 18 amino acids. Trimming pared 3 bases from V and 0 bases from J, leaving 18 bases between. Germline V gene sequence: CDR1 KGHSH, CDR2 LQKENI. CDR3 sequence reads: CASSPARGGGYSNQPQHF. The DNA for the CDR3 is TGTGCCAGCTCACCTGCGAGGGGAGGAGGGTATAGCAATCAGCCCCAGCATTTT.

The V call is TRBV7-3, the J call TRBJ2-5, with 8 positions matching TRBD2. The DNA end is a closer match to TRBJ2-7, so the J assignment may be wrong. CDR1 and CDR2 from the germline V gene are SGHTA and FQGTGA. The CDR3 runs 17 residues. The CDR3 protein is CASSLGLAGGQTYEQYF. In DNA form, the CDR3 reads TGTGCCAGCAGCTTAGGCCTAGCGGGCGGACAAACCTACGAGCAGTACTTC.

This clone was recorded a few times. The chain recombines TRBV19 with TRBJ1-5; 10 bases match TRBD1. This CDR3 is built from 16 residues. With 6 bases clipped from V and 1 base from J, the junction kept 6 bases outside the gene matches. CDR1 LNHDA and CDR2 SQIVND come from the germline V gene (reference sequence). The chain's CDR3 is CASSPTGGQSNQPQHF. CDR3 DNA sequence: TGTGCCAGTAGCCCGACAGGGGGCCAAAGCAATCAGCCCCAGCATTTT. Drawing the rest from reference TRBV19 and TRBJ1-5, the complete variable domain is DGGITQSPKYLFRKEGQNVTLSCEQNLNHDAMYWYRQDPGQGLRLIYYSQIVNDFQKGDIAEGYSVSREKKESFPLTVTSAQKNPTAFYLCASSPTGGQSNQPQHFGDGTRLSIL.

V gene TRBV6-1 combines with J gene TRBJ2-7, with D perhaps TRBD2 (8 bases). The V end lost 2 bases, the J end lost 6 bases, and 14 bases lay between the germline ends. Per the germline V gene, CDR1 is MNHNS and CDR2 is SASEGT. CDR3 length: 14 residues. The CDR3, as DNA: TGTGCCAGCAGTGAAACAGGGGCGGGGGGCGAGCAGTACTTC. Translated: CASSETGAGGEQYF.